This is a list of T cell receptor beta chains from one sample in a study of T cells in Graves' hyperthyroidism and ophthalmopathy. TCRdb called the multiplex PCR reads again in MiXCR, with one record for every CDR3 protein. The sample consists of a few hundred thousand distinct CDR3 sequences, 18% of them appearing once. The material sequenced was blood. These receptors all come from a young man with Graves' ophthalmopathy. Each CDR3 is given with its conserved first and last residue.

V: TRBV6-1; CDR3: CASNEQGQGGQPQHF
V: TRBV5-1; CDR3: CASSLGQGEGSGELFF
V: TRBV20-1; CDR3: CSAKGRKTASNQPQHF
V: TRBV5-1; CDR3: CASNPGPRDNEQFF
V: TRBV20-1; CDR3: CSARDIRTYNEQFF
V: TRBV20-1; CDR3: CSADRQGGAEAFF
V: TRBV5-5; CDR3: CASSRPGQGADYGYTF
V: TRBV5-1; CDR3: CASSLAPGQGVIEQFF
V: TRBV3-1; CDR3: CASSQASGDSSYNEQFF
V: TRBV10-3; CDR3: CAISAGTDQPQHF